The present T cell receptor (beta chain) was sequenced within a study of blood T cells in healthy people across ages. Study-wide findings and caveats: When set beside aged donors, long-lived donors presented more naive CD4+ cells and higher diversity.

In regard to this clonotype: Its antigen is unidentified.

A J-beta primer mix and a sample-barcoded 5' primer were used in a second PCR of roughly 6 to 11 cycles. TCRdb independently ran MiXCR on the 5' RACE reads; one entry per CDR3 protein. The sample shows approximately 360,000 distinct CDR3 sequences, over 45% of them seen only once. In terms of origin and age, donors were healthy Caucasian individuals from Russia aged 6 to 90. Germline CDR1 is SQVTM and CDR2 is ANQGSEA. Between the trimmed V and J ends, which lost 4 bases and 1 base, there was a span of 10 bases. This CDR3 comprises 13 residues. Material: blood. J is TRBJ1-1 and V is TRBV29-1; a possible D gene is TRBD1 (5 bases). This receptor was obtained from a man aged 60-69 years in good health. The CDR3 DNA sequence: TGCAGCGTTGTTGGGGGGAAGAACACTGAAGCTTTCTTT. The encoded protein is CSVVGGKNTEAFF.